This TCR beta chain was sequenced during a study of cytomegalovirus exposure and HLA in healthy donors. PCR involved 60 Vbeta and 13 Jbeta primers. Produced via immunoSEQ multiplex PCR; TCRdb's table is partial and in-frame only. Among 100,000 or so clones listed, approximately 78% were seen once. Findings and limits, study-wide: High sensitivity and specificity were reportedly achieved when the classifier diagnosed cytomegalovirus status.

Note on this clone: Its antigen is undetermined.

CDR1 and CDR2 from the germline V gene are MNHEY and SVGAGI. With 0 bases removed from V and 8 bases from J, the gap between germline ends came to 16 bases. The CDR3 spans 16 residues. The receptor comes from a woman aged 40 to 50 in good health and CMV-seropositive. The rearrangement links TRBV6-5 to TRBJ1-4, with a weak D call TRBD1 (5 bases). Sample: PBMCs. The CDR3 region is CASSYSTQGGEEKLFF. The CDR3 region has the DNA TGTGCCAGCAGTTACTCTACTCAGGGAGGCGAAGAAAAACTGTTTTTT.